The clone carrying this TCR beta chain has at least ten counts. Its target is not known. Trimming cost V 5 bases and J 0 bases, with 8 bases left between them. The CDR3 contains 14 residues. CDR1 KGHDR and CDR2 SFDVKD come from the germline V gene. Stable disease denoted Graves' hyperthyroidism without ophthalmopathy progression within 18 months. The data derive from a study of T cells in Graves' hyperthyroidism and ophthalmopathy. Study-level points and caveats: The model predicted ophthalmopathy a median roughly six months before onset.

What was amplified from RNA transcripts were TCR beta CDR3 regions. Carried out on the TCR CDR3, a first-round RT-PCR used the HTBI primer set. TCRdb reprocessed the multiplex PCR reads via MiXCR and lists one record per CDR3 protein. The table lists about 320,000 distinct CDR3 sequences, roughly 17% of them singletons. The TCR comes from a man aged 25-40 years with Graves' hyperthyroidism. The material sequenced was blood. V usage is TRBV24-1 and J usage is TRBJ2-3; D remains ambiguous. The CDR3 coding sequence is TGTGCCACCAGTGTCGGCCGGAGCACAGATACGCAGTATTTT. This encodes CATSVGRSTDTQYF.